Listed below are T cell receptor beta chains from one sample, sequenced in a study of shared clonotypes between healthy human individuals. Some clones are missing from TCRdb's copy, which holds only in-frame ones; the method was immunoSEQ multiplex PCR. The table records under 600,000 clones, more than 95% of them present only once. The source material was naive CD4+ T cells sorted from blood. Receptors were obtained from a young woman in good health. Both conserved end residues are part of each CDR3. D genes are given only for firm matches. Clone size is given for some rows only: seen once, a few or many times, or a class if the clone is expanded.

CDR3nt: TGTGCCAGCAAAGTAGGGCAGGCTGTCTACGAGCAGTACTTC
CDR3aa: CASKVGQAVYEQYF
d_gene: NA
abundance: NA
v_gene: TRBV6-5
j_gene: TRBJ2-7

CDR3nt: TGTGCCAGCAGGAACAGGAGCGATCCCTACAATGAGCAGTTCTTC
CDR3aa: CASRNRSDPYNEQFF
d_gene: NA
abundance: NA
v_gene: TRBV7-3
j_gene: TRBJ2-1

CDR3nt: TGTGCCAGTAGCACCCGCGGCGGGAGGGCCTACAATGAGCAGTTCTTC
CDR3aa: CASSTRGGRAYNEQFF
d_gene: TRBD2
abundance: once
v_gene: TRBV19
j_gene: TRBJ2-1

CDR3nt: TGTGCCAGCAATGGACTAGCGGGAGTCGGGGAGCTGTTTTTT
CDR3aa: CASNGLAGVGELFF
d_gene: TRBD2
abundance: NA
v_gene: TRBV2
j_gene: TRBJ2-2

CDR3nt: TGTGCCACCAGCAGGGCCGGGGCACCTAATGAAAAACTGTTTTTT
CDR3aa: CATSRAGAPNEKLFF
d_gene: NA
abundance: NA
v_gene: TRBV15
j_gene: TRBJ1-4

CDR3nt: TGTGCCAGCAGTTTATCCAGATACTCTGGAAACACCATATATTTT
CDR3aa: CASSLSRYSGNTIYF
d_gene: NA
abundance: NA
v_gene: TRBV27
j_gene: TRBJ1-3

CDR3nt: TGTGCCAGCAGCCAAATAGAAGACACTGAAGCTTTCTTT
CDR3aa: CASSQIEDTEAFF
d_gene: NA
abundance: few
v_gene: TRBV14
j_gene: TRBJ1-1

CDR3nt: TGTGCCAGCAAGGAGGGGTACCACGAGCAGTACTTC
CDR3aa: CASKEGYHEQYF
d_gene: NA
abundance: NA
v_gene: TRBV28
j_gene: TRBJ2-7

CDR3nt: TGTGCCAGCAGCCCTGACGCCTCTGCTTTCTTT
CDR3aa: CASSPDASAFF
d_gene: NA
abundance: NA
v_gene: TRBV28
j_gene: TRBJ1-1

CDR3nt: TGTGCCAGACAAAGTAAGGGGCGGGCGGAACCCCAATCCTATAATTCACCCCTCCACTTT
CDR3aa: CARQSKGRAEPQSYNSPLHF
d_gene: NA
abundance: NA
v_gene: TRBV19
j_gene: TRBJ1-6

CDR3nt: TGTGCCGATTCCGGGACTAGTACGACAGATACGCAGTATTTT
CDR3aa: CADSGTSTTDTQYF
d_gene: TRBD2
abundance: NA
v_gene: TRBV2
j_gene: TRBJ2-3

CDR3nt: TGTGCCAGCAGCCGGGACTTCTCCTACGAGCAGTACTTC
CDR3aa: CASSRDFSYEQYF
d_gene: NA
abundance: once
v_gene: TRBV7-7
j_gene: TRBJ2-7

CDR3nt: TGTGCCAGCAGCCACAATGGGGGGGGTGGCTACACCTTC
CDR3aa: CASSHNGGGGYTF
d_gene: NA
abundance: NA
v_gene: TRBV11-2
j_gene: TRBJ1-2

CDR3nt: TGCGCCAGTAGGACTAGCGGGGAGTACGAGCAGTACTTC
CDR3aa: CASRTSGEYEQYF
d_gene: TRBD2
abundance: NA
v_gene: TRBV5-1
j_gene: TRBJ2-7

CDR3nt: TGTGCCAGTAGTATAAGGGATGGAGGAGAGACCCAGTACTTC
CDR3aa: CASSIRDGGETQYF
d_gene: NA
abundance: NA
v_gene: TRBV19
j_gene: TRBJ2-5

CDR3nt: TGTGCCAGCAGTTACTCCGGGTGGCAAGAGACCCAGTACTTC
CDR3aa: CASSYSGWQETQYF
d_gene: NA
abundance: NA
v_gene: TRBV6-5
j_gene: TRBJ2-5